The TCR beta chain described here comes from a study of blood T cell repertoires in COVID-19. The CDR3 contains 11 residues. Germline CDR1 and CDR2: SQVTM and ANQGSEA. Deletions cut 1 base from V and 7 bases from J, with 7 bases between. As originally analysed: From reference gene primer amplification, estimates of nucleated cell counts were derived. Assay: immunoSEQ multiplex PCR; the TCRdb copy retains only in-frame clones and omits some. From that table come the V and J calls and clone size; the DNA was used to work out D and trimming. The sample consists of a few hundred thousand clones, about 86% of them appearing once.

Sequencing was carried out using PBMCs or T cells enriched from blood (not recorded which). This chain connects TRBV29-1 to TRBJ1-1; D is undetermined. The TCR comes from a woman aged 45-65 years in a cohort exposed to, infected with or recovered from COVID-19 (not recorded which). The CDR3: CSVEGAGEAFF. CDR3 nucleotides: TGCAGCGTTGAAGGGGCGGGTGAAGCTTTCTTT.